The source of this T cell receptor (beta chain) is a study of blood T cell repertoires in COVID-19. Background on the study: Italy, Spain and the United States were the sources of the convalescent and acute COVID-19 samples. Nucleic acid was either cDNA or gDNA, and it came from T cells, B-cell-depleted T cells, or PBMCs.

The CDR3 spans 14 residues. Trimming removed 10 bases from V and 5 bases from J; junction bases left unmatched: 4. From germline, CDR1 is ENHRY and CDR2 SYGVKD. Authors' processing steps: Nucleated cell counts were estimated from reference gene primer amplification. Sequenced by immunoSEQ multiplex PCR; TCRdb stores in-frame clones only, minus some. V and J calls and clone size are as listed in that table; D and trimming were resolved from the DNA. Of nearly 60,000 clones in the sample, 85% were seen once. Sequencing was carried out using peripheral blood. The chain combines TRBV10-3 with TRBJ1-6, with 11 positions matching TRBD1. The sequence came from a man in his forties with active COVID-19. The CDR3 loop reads CATRDRGDNSPLHF. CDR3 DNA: TGTGCCACTCGGGACAGGGGGGATAATTCACCCCTCCACTTT.